The 17 T cell receptor beta chains below were found in one sample sequenced in a study of beta chain features in type 1 diabetes. Expressed TCRB transcripts were sequenced, since all the RNA that had been isolated was reverse transcribed. This table comes from immunoSEQ multiplex PCR, and its TCRdb copy is limited to in-frame clones, with some not included. The sample gives about 230,000 clones, over 8.5% of which show up once; approximately 0.03% is in the top ten. The sample was naive CD4+ T cells from blood. The receptors come from a woman under 30 in good health.

This chain uses TRBV30 with TRBJ1-6, with no clear D. Germline-derived CDR1 and CDR2 are GTSNPN and SVGIG (reference sequence). The CDR3 sequence is 15 residues long. V dropped 3 bases and J dropped 2 bases, with 11 bases sitting between them. For the CDR3, the DNA is TGTGCCTGGAGCGGGGTTAGTGCCTATAATTCACCCCTCCACTTT. Protein sequence: CAWSGVSAYNSPLHF.

The rearrangement joins TRBV30 to TRBJ1-2, with TRBD1 matching 7 bases. The germline V gene encodes CDR1 GTSNPN and CDR2 SVGIG (reference sequence). V lost 3 bases to trimming and J lost 3 bases; unmatched junction nucleotides: 4. CDR3 length: 13 residues. The CDR3 DNA follows: TGTGCCTGGAGACAGGGGACGTACTATGGCTACACCTTC. Translation: CAWRQGTYYGYTF.

The count of this clone is one. The chain couples TRBV13 to TRBJ2-3; tentative D call: TRBD2 (6 bases). This CDR3 contains 14 residues. With 4 bases removed from V and 3 bases from J, the gap between germline ends came to 11 bases. Germline CDR1 is PRHDT and CDR2 is FYEKMQ (reference sequence). CDR3 sequence (DNA): TGTGCCAGCAGCTCCCCCGGGGGAACAGATACGCAGTATTTT. It specifies CASSSPGGTDTQYF.

The chain joins TRBV7-9 to TRBJ2-7; possibly TRBD1 for D (5 bases). CDR3 length: 13 amino acids. Trimming removed 10 bases at V and 2 bases at J, with 15 bases between. Germline values: CDR1 SEHNR, CDR2 FQNEAQ (reference sequence). CDR3 sequence: CATQGFATYEQYF. CDR3 bases: TGTGCCACCCAGGGATTCGCCACCTACGAGCAGTACTTC.

This clone was seen a few times. The chain uses TRBV30 and TRBJ2-1, with a possible D match to TRBD2 (6 bases). Germline lookup yields CDR1 GTSNPN and CDR2 SVGIG (reference sequence). This CDR3 spans 13 amino acids. V lost 3 bases to trimming and J lost 0 bases, with 6 bases between them. The CDR3 bases are TGTGCCTGGAGGGGGGGCTCCTACAATGAGCAGTTCTTC. Its translation: CAWRGGSYNEQFF.

This chain connects TRBV10-2 to TRBJ2-5, with D unclear. The CDR3 contains 13 residues. Germline assignment: CDR1 WSHSY and CDR2 SAAADI. The V end lost 6 bases, the J end lost 5 bases, and 13 bases lay between the germline ends. The CDR3: CASRRGERETQYF. DNA of the CDR3: TGCGCCAGCAGGCGAGGAGAACGGGAGACCCAGTACTTC.

This clone was seen more than once but under ten times. The genes are TRBV4-2 and TRBJ1-5; 10 positions agree with TRBD1. The CDR3 has 15 amino acids. The V gene's germline CDR1 is LGHNA and CDR2 YNFKEQ. V gave up 6 bases and J gave up 4 bases; unmatched junction bases: 6. In DNA, the CDR3 is TGTGCCAGCAGTCGCCGGGACAGGGGTAATCAGCCCCAGCATTTT. This sequence encodes CASSRRDRGNQPQHF.

This clone was picked up a small number of times. The V and J genes are TRBV5-1 and TRBJ2-3; TRBD2 is a possible D gene (5 bases). Trimming shortened V by 3 bases and J by 0 bases, and 11 bases separated the two germline ends. This CDR3 is built from 15 residues. CDR1 and CDR2 (germline): SGHRS, YFSETQ. Written as DNA, the CDR3 is TGCGCCAGCAGCTCCGGACGGGGAAGCACAGATACGCAGTATTTT. It encodes CASSSGRGSTDTQYF.

A few counts support this clone. The J gene is TRBJ1-5, the V gene TRBV9; D gene uncertain. The germline V and J ends were trimmed by 2 bases and 2 bases, with 8 bases remaining between them. The CDR3 has 14 amino acids. Per germline, CDR1 SGDLS and CDR2 YYNGEE. The CDR3 coding sequence is TGTGCCAGCAGCGTGAGCGGCGGCAATCAGCCCCAGCATTTT. Its translation is CASSVSGGNQPQHF.

This clone was seen a handful of times. J is TRBJ2-1 and V is TRBV19; D is perhaps TRBD1 (6 bases). V was cut by 5 bases and J by 0 bases, with 14 bases left in between. The CDR3 is made up of 16 amino acids. Germline CDR1 is LNHDA and CDR2 is SQIVND (reference sequence). The DNA of the CDR3 is TGTGCCAGTAGTTACCAGGGGCGGAGCTCCTACAATGAGCAGTTCTTC. This translates into CASSYQGRSSYNEQFF.

V and J are TRBV7-8 and TRBJ2-5, with TRBD2 matching over 13 bases. The V gene end was trimmed by 0 bases and the J gene end by 9 bases; junction bases not matched to a gene: 19. The germline V gene has CDR1 SGHVS and CDR2 FQNEAQ. The CDR3 extends over 20 amino acids. The CDR3: CASSLAWKTGVTSGGRPQYF. The CDR3 DNA reads TGTGCCAGCAGCTTAGCCTGGAAGACAGGGGTGACTAGCGGGGGGAGACCCCAGTACTTC.

The J gene is TRBJ1-3, the V gene TRBV7-8; D is ambiguous. CDR1 SGHVS and CDR2 FQNEAQ come from the germline V gene. The length of the CDR3 is 14 residues. With 5 bases removed from V and 3 bases from J, the gap between germline ends came to 11 bases. In DNA, the CDR3 is TGTGCCAGCAGCCCAAGCGGCTTTGGAAACACCATATATTTT. Translation gives CASSPSGFGNTIYF.

This chain uses TRBV2 with TRBJ1-1, with D perhaps matching TRBD1 (5 bases). V was clipped by 10 bases and J by 3 bases, with 15 bases between them. CDR1 and CDR2 (germline): SNHLY, FYNNEI. This CDR3 is built from 13 residues. DNA of the CDR3: TGTGCCATACGGGGGGACCATTACACTGAAGCTTTCTTT. Translated, it gives CAIRGDHYTEAFF.

This clone was counted a few times. The chain carries TRBV5-4 and TRBJ2-7, with a tentative D call TRBD1 (6 bases). The CDR3 extends over 15 amino acids. In germline, CDR1 is SGHNT, CDR2 YYREEE (reference sequence). The V end was cut by 5 bases, the J end by 6 bases, with 21 bases between. The DNA of the CDR3 is TGTGCCAGCAGTTCCTACGGGGACACCGCCTTCGAGCAGTACTTC. It is translated as CASSSYGDTAFEQYF. Full variable domain (remainder filled in from reference TRBV5-4 and TRBJ2-7): ETGVTQSPTHLIKTRGQQVTLRCSSQSGHNTVSWYQQALGQGPQFIFQYYREEENGRGNFPPRFSGLQFPNYSSELNVNALELDDSALYLCASSSYGDTAFEQYFGPGTRLTVT.

The table lists this clone with a few counts. This chain links TRBV5-4 with TRBJ2-6, with 8 nucleotides matching TRBD1. The CDR3 extends over 17 amino acids. The V gene end was trimmed by 4 bases and the J gene end by 0 bases; junction bases not matched to a gene: 6. The germline V gene encodes CDR1 SGHNT and CDR2 YYREEE (reference sequence). For the CDR3, the DNA is TGTGCCAGCAGCCTAGGACAGGGTCGCTCTGGGGCCAACGTCCTGACTTTC. Protein product: CASSLGQGRSGANVLTF. The full variable domain, rest sourced from reference TRBV5-4 and TRBJ2-6, is ETGVTQSPTHLIKTRGQQVTLRCSSQSGHNTVSWYQQALGQGPQFIFQYYREEENGRGNFPPRFSGLQFPNYSSELNVNALELDDSALYLCASSLGQGRSGANVLTFGAGSRLTVL.

The rearrangement joins TRBV9 to TRBJ2-1, with 9 bases aligning to TRBD2. Germline assignment: CDR1 SGDLS and CDR2 YYNGEE. This CDR3 is built from 14 residues. With 0 bases clipped from V and 9 bases from J, the junction kept 4 bases outside the gene matches. The CDR3 region is CASSVVGTSFEQFF. The CDR3 nucleotides are TGTGCCAGCAGCGTAGTAGGGACTAGCTTTGAGCAGTTCTTC.

This clone was observed a few times. V gene TRBV10-3 combines with J gene TRBJ2-2, with D uncertain. Trimming pared 0 bases from V and 5 bases from J, leaving 7 bases between. The germline V gene has CDR1 ENHRY and CDR2 SYGVKD. There are 14 residues in the CDR3. CDR3 sequence: CAISESEATGELFF. The CDR3 nucleotides are TGTGCCATCAGTGAGTCTGAGGCAACCGGGGAGCTGTTTTTT.